This T cell receptor beta chain was identified in a study of shared T cell receptors in the human thymus. Trimming cost V 1 base and J 9 bases, with 10 bases left between them. Germline CDR1 and CDR2: SGHTA and FQGNSA. The CDR3 length is 14 residues. TCRdb's copy holds only in-frame clones and misses some; the assay was immunoSEQ multiplex PCR. The table lists roughly 68,000 clones, about 95% of them singletons. This clonotype was obtained from a human donor. Specimen: thymocytes. This rearrangement joins TRBV7-2 to TRBJ1-6; D is ambiguous. The CDR3, as DNA: TGTGCCAGCAGCTTAGATCATTTTGGTTCACCCCTCCACTTT. This sequence encodes CASSLDHFGSPLHF.